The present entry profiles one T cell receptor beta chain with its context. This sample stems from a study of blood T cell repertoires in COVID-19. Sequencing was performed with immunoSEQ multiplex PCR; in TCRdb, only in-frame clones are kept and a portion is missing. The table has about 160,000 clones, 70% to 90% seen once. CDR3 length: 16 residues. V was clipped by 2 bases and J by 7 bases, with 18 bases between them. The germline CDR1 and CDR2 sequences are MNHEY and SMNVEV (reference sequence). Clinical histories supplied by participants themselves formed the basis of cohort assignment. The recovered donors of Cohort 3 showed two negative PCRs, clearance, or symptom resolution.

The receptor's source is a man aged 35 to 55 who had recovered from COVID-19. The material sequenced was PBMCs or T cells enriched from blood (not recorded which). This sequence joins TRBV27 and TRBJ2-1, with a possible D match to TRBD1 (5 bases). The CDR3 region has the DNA TGTGCCAGCAGTTTAGCTGCAGGGTCACTCGGAAATGAGCAGTTCTTC. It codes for CASSLAAGSLGNEQFF.